The subject of this entry is one T cell receptor (beta chain). Its cognate antigen is unknown. This PCR relied on a set of 60 Vbeta primers and 13 Jbeta primers. The method was immunoSEQ multiplex PCR; TCRdb's version includes in-frame clones alone and lacks a portion of them. The table lists around 100,000 clones, around 77% of them singletons. The data are from a study of cytomegalovirus exposure and HLA in healthy donors. Study-wide points: Within a later analysis, the majority of CMV-associated TCR beta chains appeared HLA-restricted. Prediction of most subjects' HLA-A and HLA-B alleles by TCR beta sequences was reportedly accurate.

V shed 5 bases, J shed 6 bases, and the junction held 8 bases outside the gene matches. The CDR3 spans 15 residues. Germline CDR1 reads SGHAT; CDR2 reads FQNNGV. This TCR came from a male donor in good health and CMV-seropositive. Material for sequencing was PBMCs. V is TRBV11-2 and J is TRBJ2-1; TRBD2 agrees at 9 bases. This CDR3 reads CASSGMTSGSNEQFF. The CDR3 DNA follows: TGTGCCAGCAGCGGGATGACTAGCGGCTCCAATGAGCAGTTCTTC.